A selection of T cell receptor beta chains follows, all from one sample in a study of shared clonotypes between healthy human individuals. Some clones are missing from TCRdb's copy, which holds only in-frame ones; the method was immunoSEQ multiplex PCR. The sample lists 2 million to 3 million clones, 93% occurring once. Sequencing was done on a sample of naive CD4+ T cells from PBMCs. Receptors were obtained from a man between 18 and 29 years old in good health. Some clones in this sample may be carry-over from other donors' samples. The CDR3 runs from the conserved cysteine through the conserved F or W. Each record gives: J gene, V gene, clone size, D gene, CDR3 length, CDR3 DNA, CDR3 protein. D genes are given only for firm matches. Clone size is stated in some rows and not others, as once, few, many or a class when expanded.

j_call: TRBJ2-5
v_call: TRBV11-2
clone_size: once
d_call: TRBD2
cdr3_length: 16
cdr3_nt: TGTGCCAGCAGCTATCGACTAGCGGGAGGGCATTCGGCCCAGTACTTC
cdr3_aa: CASSYRLAGGHSAQYF

j_call: TRBJ2-1
v_call: TRBV9
clone_size: NA
d_call: NA
cdr3_length: 13
cdr3_nt: TGTGCCAGCTGTCTGGAATGTTTTGGTGAGCAGTTCTTC
cdr3_aa: CASCLECFGEQFF

j_call: TRBJ1-2
v_call: TRBV28
clone_size: NA
d_call: NA
cdr3_length: 13
cdr3_nt: TGTGCCAGCAGCCGGCCAGGGAACTATGGCTACACCTTC
cdr3_aa: CASSRPGNYGYTF

j_call: TRBJ2-7
v_call: TRBV7-2
clone_size: once
d_call: NA
cdr3_length: 15
cdr3_nt: TGTGCCAGCAGCCTACTCCCCGGCCGGGCGCGGGAGCAGTACTTC
cdr3_aa: CASSLLPGRAREQYF

j_call: TRBJ1-1
v_call: TRBV28
clone_size: NA
d_call: NA
cdr3_length: 16
cdr3_nt: TGTGCCAGTTACTTTACTTCGGGGTATAGGGGCACTGAAGCTTTCTTT
cdr3_aa: CASYFTSGYRGTEAFF

j_call: TRBJ1-2
v_call: TRBV28
clone_size: NA
d_call: NA
cdr3_length: 14
cdr3_nt: TGTGCCAGCTCGCCCTCCAGGGACCACGGGGGCTACACCTTC
cdr3_aa: CASSPSRDHGGYTF

j_call: TRBJ2-7
v_call: TRBV28
clone_size: once
d_call: TRBD1
cdr3_length: 15
cdr3_nt: TGTGCCAGCAGCCCTGGTGGGACAGGAATTCGGGAGCAGTACTTC
cdr3_aa: CASSPGGTGIREQYF

j_call: TRBJ1-2
v_call: TRBV6-1
clone_size: NA
d_call: TRBD1
cdr3_length: 16
cdr3_nt: TGTGCCAGCAGTGCAAGAAGCGGGACAGCGGGCTATGGCTACACCTTC
cdr3_aa: CASSARSGTAGYGYTF

j_call: TRBJ2-7
v_call: TRBV6-6
clone_size: NA
d_call: TRBD1
cdr3_length: 14
cdr3_nt: TGTGCCAGTTCTTTAGGGGGCCTTTCCTACGAGCAGTACTTC
cdr3_aa: CASSLGGLSYEQYF

j_call: TRBJ2-1
v_call: TRBV6-1
clone_size: NA
d_call: TRBD2
cdr3_length: 14
cdr3_nt: TGTGCCAGCAGTGTCAGCGGGAGGGCCGCTGAGCAGTTCTTC
cdr3_aa: CASSVSGRAAEQFF

j_call: TRBJ2-5
v_call: TRBV19
clone_size: once
d_call: NA
cdr3_length: 14
cdr3_nt: TGTGCCAGTAGTGGGCCTAGGGGTTATGAGACCCAGTACTTC
cdr3_aa: CASSGPRGYETQYF

j_call: TRBJ2-1
v_call: TRBV7-2
clone_size: NA
d_call: NA
cdr3_length: 12
cdr3_nt: TGTGCCAGCAGCTTTCAGGGTAGCGAGCAGTTCTTC
cdr3_aa: CASSFQGSEQFF

j_call: TRBJ2-7
v_call: TRBV5-1
clone_size: NA
d_call: TRBD2
cdr3_length: 12
cdr3_nt: TGCGCCAGCAGCGCGGGAGCCTACGAGCAGTACTTC
cdr3_aa: CASSAGAYEQYF

j_call: TRBJ1-2
v_call: TRBV4-1
clone_size: NA
d_call: NA
cdr3_length: 15
cdr3_nt: TGCGCCAGCAGCCTCCTTTCGGGAAACAACTATGGCTACACCTTC
cdr3_aa: CASSLLSGNNYGYTF

j_call: TRBJ2-5
v_call: TRBV5-1
clone_size: NA
d_call: TRBD1
cdr3_length: 14
cdr3_nt: TGCGCCAGCAGCTCCCACAGGGGGCAGGAGACCCAGTACTTC
cdr3_aa: CASSSHRGQETQYF

j_call: TRBJ1-3
v_call: TRBV29-1
clone_size: NA
d_call: NA
cdr3_length: 14
cdr3_nt: TGCAGCGTTGACCCGGGAGGGGTCGGAAACACCATATATTTT
cdr3_aa: CSVDPGGVGNTIYF

j_call: TRBJ2-3
v_call: TRBV9
clone_size: once
d_call: NA
cdr3_length: 14
cdr3_nt: TGTGCCAGCAGCGTAGCCCAGCGCACAGATACGCAGTATTTT
cdr3_aa: CASSVAQRTDTQYF

j_call: TRBJ2-7
v_call: TRBV4-1
clone_size: NA
d_call: NA
cdr3_length: 14
cdr3_nt: TGCGCCAGCAGCCAAGGTCTGGTCCCCAACGAGCAGTACTTC
cdr3_aa: CASSQGLVPNEQYF

j_call: TRBJ2-7
v_call: TRBV29-1
clone_size: NA
d_call: NA
cdr3_length: 14
cdr3_nt: TGCAGCGTCGCCCCACTAGCAAGCACCTACGAGCAGTACTTC
cdr3_aa: CSVAPLASTYEQYF

j_call: TRBJ2-3
v_call: TRBV4-1
clone_size: NA
d_call: NA
cdr3_length: 16
cdr3_nt: TGCGCCAGCAGCCAAGATTTGAACGGACGGACGGATACGCAGTATTTT
cdr3_aa: CASSQDLNGRTDTQYF

j_call: TRBJ2-2
v_call: TRBV5-1
clone_size: NA
d_call: NA
cdr3_length: 15
cdr3_nt: TGCGCCAGCAGCTTGGGATTCGGAGGCCCCGGGGAGCTGTTTTTT
cdr3_aa: CASSLGFGGPGELFF

j_call: TRBJ2-5
v_call: TRBV5-1
clone_size: NA
d_call: NA
cdr3_length: 15
cdr3_nt: TGCGCCAGCAGCGGCACCAAGCCTCAACAAGAGACCCAGTACTTC
cdr3_aa: CASSGTKPQQETQYF

j_call: TRBJ1-2
v_call: TRBV19
clone_size: NA
d_call: NA
cdr3_length: 14
cdr3_nt: TGTGCCAGTAGTACCTCCCCAGGAAACTATGGCTACACCTTC
cdr3_aa: CASSTSPGNYGYTF

j_call: TRBJ2-7
v_call: TRBV19
clone_size: NA
d_call: TRBD2
cdr3_length: 15
cdr3_nt: TGTGCCAGTAGTATAGAAGCGGGAAATTTCTACGAGCAGTACTTC
cdr3_aa: CASSIEAGNFYEQYF

j_call: TRBJ1-1
v_call: TRBV15
clone_size: NA
d_call: NA
cdr3_length: 15
cdr3_nt: TGTGCCACCAGCAGAGAATACGGCAAGAACACTGAAGCTTTCTTT
cdr3_aa: CATSREYGKNTEAFF

j_call: TRBJ1-1
v_call: TRBV11-3
clone_size: NA
d_call: NA
cdr3_length: 16
cdr3_nt: TGTGCCAGCAGCCCAGGACGTGGGGAAGTGGACACTGAAGCTTTCTTT
cdr3_aa: CASSPGRGEVDTEAFF

j_call: TRBJ1-1
v_call: TRBV7-3
clone_size: NA
d_call: TRBD1
cdr3_length: 14
cdr3_nt: TGTGCCAGCAGCCTCGGGACAGGGAACACTGAAGCTTTCTTT
cdr3_aa: CASSLGTGNTEAFF

j_call: TRBJ2-4
v_call: TRBV6-6
clone_size: NA
d_call: TRBD1
cdr3_length: 14
cdr3_nt: TGTGCCAGCAGCCGGCCCGACAGGGGAAACATTCAGTACTTC
cdr3_aa: CASSRPDRGNIQYF

j_call: TRBJ2-3
v_call: TRBV5-6
clone_size: NA
d_call: NA
cdr3_length: 14
cdr3_nt: TGTGCCAGCAGCTTGGCTAGCGGCACAGATACGCAGTATTTT
cdr3_aa: CASSLASGTDTQYF

j_call: TRBJ2-7
v_call: TRBV7-9
clone_size: NA
d_call: NA
cdr3_length: 13
cdr3_nt: TGTGCCAGCAGTCCCACAGGGAGTGGCGAGCAGTACTTC
cdr3_aa: CASSPTGSGEQYF

j_call: TRBJ1-5
v_call: TRBV6-1
clone_size: NA
d_call: NA
cdr3_length: 14
cdr3_nt: TGTGCCAGCAGTTTCCAAAAGGGCAATCAGCCCCAGCATTTT
cdr3_aa: CASSFQKGNQPQHF

j_call: TRBJ2-2
v_call: TRBV28
clone_size: NA
d_call: TRBD1
cdr3_length: 17
cdr3_nt: TGTGCCAGCAGCAAAACCAGACACAGGGGTGGTTCCGGGGAGCTGTTTTTT
cdr3_aa: CASSKTRHRGGSGELFF

j_call: TRBJ2-7
v_call: TRBV25-1
clone_size: NA
d_call: TRBD2
cdr3_length: 14
cdr3_nt: TGTGCCAGCAGTAATCGGGGAGGGAGCGACGAGCAGTACTTC
cdr3_aa: CASSNRGGSDEQYF

j_call: TRBJ2-3
v_call: TRBV21-1
clone_size: NA
d_call: NA
cdr3_length: 15
cdr3_nt: TGTGCCAGCAGCAAGTGGGCGGACCTCACAGATACGCAGTATTTT
cdr3_aa: CASSKWADLTDTQYF

j_call: TRBJ2-1
v_call: TRBV5-1
clone_size: NA
d_call: NA
cdr3_length: 12
cdr3_nt: TGCGCCAGCAGCTACGATTCGTATGAGCAGTTCTTC
cdr3_aa: CASSYDSYEQFF

j_call: TRBJ2-6
v_call: TRBV29-1
clone_size: NA
d_call: NA
cdr3_length: 15
cdr3_nt: TGCAGCGTCGCCAATTCAGGGTCTGGGGCCAACGTCCTGACTTTC
cdr3_aa: CSVANSGSGANVLTF

j_call: TRBJ2-6
v_call: TRBV28
clone_size: NA
d_call: NA
cdr3_length: 16
cdr3_nt: TGTGCCAGCAGTACCTCGGACATCTCTGGGGCCAACGTCCTGACTTTC
cdr3_aa: CASSTSDISGANVLTF

j_call: TRBJ2-3
v_call: TRBV6-1
clone_size: NA
d_call: NA
cdr3_length: 15
cdr3_nt: TGTGCCAGCAGTGAGATGAGACAGCTCACAGATACGCAGTATTTT
cdr3_aa: CASSEMRQLTDTQYF

j_call: TRBJ2-3
v_call: TRBV11-2
clone_size: NA
d_call: TRBD2
cdr3_length: 16
cdr3_nt: TGTGCCAGCAGCCGCCGACTAGCGGGGAACACAGATACGCAGTATTTT
cdr3_aa: CASSRRLAGNTDTQYF

j_call: TRBJ2-1
v_call: TRBV5-1
clone_size: NA
d_call: NA
cdr3_length: 12
cdr3_nt: TGCGCCAGCAGCCCCGGGGGTCGAGCTCCGTTCTTC
cdr3_aa: CASSPGGRAPFF

j_call: TRBJ2-3
v_call: TRBV9
clone_size: NA
d_call: NA
cdr3_length: 14
cdr3_nt: TGTGCCAGCAGCGTAGTGGTACACACAGATACGCAGTATTTT
cdr3_aa: CASSVVVHTDTQYF

j_call: TRBJ1-1
v_call: TRBV9
clone_size: NA
d_call: NA
cdr3_length: 14
cdr3_nt: TGTGCCAGCAGCGTAGCTGGGGAGAACACTGAAGCTTTCTTT
cdr3_aa: CASSVAGENTEAFF

j_call: TRBJ2-7
v_call: TRBV7-2
clone_size: NA
d_call: TRBD2
cdr3_length: 15
cdr3_nt: TGTGCCAGCAGCTCATATAGCGGGCCGAGCTACGAGCAGTACTTC
cdr3_aa: CASSSYSGPSYEQYF

j_call: TRBJ1-2
v_call: TRBV5-1
clone_size: NA
d_call: NA
cdr3_length: 16
cdr3_nt: TGCGCCAGCAGCTTAGGCTCGGTGCCGAGGGACTATGGCTACACCTTC
cdr3_aa: CASSLGSVPRDYGYTF

j_call: TRBJ1-1
v_call: TRBV7-2
clone_size: NA
d_call: NA
cdr3_length: 16
cdr3_nt: TGTGCCAGCAGCTTAGGTGGGTTTCCGGGGAACACTGAAGCTTTCTTT
cdr3_aa: CASSLGGFPGNTEAFF

j_call: TRBJ2-7
v_call: TRBV18
clone_size: NA
d_call: TRBD2
cdr3_length: 16
cdr3_nt: TGTGCCAGCTCACCACCCGGACTAGCGGGAGTCTACGAGCAGTACTTC
cdr3_aa: CASSPPGLAGVYEQYF

j_call: TRBJ2-5
v_call: TRBV5-1
clone_size: NA
d_call: TRBD2
cdr3_length: 16
cdr3_nt: TGCGCCAGCAGCTTGGATTGGCGGGAGACGCTGGAGACCCAGTACTTC
cdr3_aa: CASSLDWRETLETQYF

j_call: TRBJ1-3
v_call: TRBV7-3
clone_size: NA
d_call: NA
cdr3_length: 14
cdr3_nt: TGTGCCAGCAGCCCGGGTGCTGCTGGAAACACCATATATTTT
cdr3_aa: CASSPGAAGNTIYF

j_call: TRBJ1-4
v_call: TRBV11-2
clone_size: NA
d_call: TRBD1
cdr3_length: 15
cdr3_nt: TGTGCCAGCAGCTCGTACAGGGGGCGCGGTGAAAAACTGTTTTTT
cdr3_aa: CASSSYRGRGEKLFF

j_call: TRBJ2-3
v_call: TRBV11-3
clone_size: once
d_call: NA
cdr3_length: 13
cdr3_nt: TGTGCCAGCAGCTTAGATCCCCTGGGTACGCAGTATTTT
cdr3_aa: CASSLDPLGTQYF

j_call: TRBJ1-3
v_call: TRBV5-6
clone_size: NA
d_call: TRBD1
cdr3_length: 15
cdr3_nt: TGTGCCAGCAGCGCCGGGACAGGGGGTGGAAACACCATATATTTT
cdr3_aa: CASSAGTGGGNTIYF

j_call: TRBJ2-3
v_call: TRBV5-4
clone_size: NA
d_call: TRBD2
cdr3_length: 18
cdr3_nt: TGTGCCAGCAGCTTGGGTGGCGGGAGGGCCCAAGATACAGATACGCAGTATTTT
cdr3_aa: CASSLGGGRAQDTDTQYF

j_call: TRBJ1-5
v_call: TRBV5-5
clone_size: NA
d_call: NA
cdr3_length: 14
cdr3_nt: TGTGCCAGCAGCTTGGCTCGGGGTGTACAGCCCCAGCATTTT
cdr3_aa: CASSLARGVQPQHF

j_call: TRBJ1-6
v_call: TRBV28
clone_size: NA
d_call: NA
cdr3_length: 13
cdr3_nt: TGTGCCAGCACCGCTGAGAATAATTCACCCCTCCACTTT
cdr3_aa: CASTAENNSPLHF

j_call: TRBJ1-1
v_call: TRBV27
clone_size: NA
d_call: NA
cdr3_length: 16
cdr3_nt: TGTGCCAGCAGTTTATCCCAAACATCTGCGAACACTGAAGCTTTCTTT
cdr3_aa: CASSLSQTSANTEAFF

j_call: TRBJ1-1
v_call: TRBV7-9
clone_size: NA
d_call: NA
cdr3_length: 15
cdr3_nt: TGTGCCAGCAGCTTCGATAGAGGGGTCGATACTGAAGCTTTCTTT
cdr3_aa: CASSFDRGVDTEAFF